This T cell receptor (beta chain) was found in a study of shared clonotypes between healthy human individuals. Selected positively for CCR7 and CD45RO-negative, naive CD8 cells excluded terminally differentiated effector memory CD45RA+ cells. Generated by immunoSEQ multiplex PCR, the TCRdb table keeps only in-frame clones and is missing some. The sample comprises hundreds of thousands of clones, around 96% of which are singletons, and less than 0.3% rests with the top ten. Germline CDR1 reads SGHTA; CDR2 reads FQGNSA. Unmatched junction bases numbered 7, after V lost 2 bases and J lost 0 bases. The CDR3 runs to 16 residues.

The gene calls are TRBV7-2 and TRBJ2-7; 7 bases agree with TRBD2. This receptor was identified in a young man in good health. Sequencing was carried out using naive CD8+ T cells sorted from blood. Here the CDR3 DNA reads TGTGCCAGCAGCTTACTGGGAGGGTGGAGCTCCTACGAGCAGTACTTC. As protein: CASSLLGGWSSYEQYF.